The 4 T cell receptor beta chains given below trace back to one sample, sequenced in a study of blood T cell repertoires in COVID-19 (TCRdb year 2020). Library preparation used the immunoSEQ multiplex PCR assay. The immuneACCESS repertoire file appears here via TCRdb, limited to in-frame rearrangements. These files lack a portion of the clones; in checked studies, under half of the deficit traces to unresolved V genes, and the cause of the others is not known. Recorded for this sample are roughly 220,000 clones; 84% of them occurred a single time. The top ten constitute 20% of the sample. Sequenced sample: peripheral blood. All receptors come from a man aged 30-40 years with active or convalescent COVID-19.

Turning to this clone: This sample also contains other DNA sequences that code for the same CDR3. J is TRBJ1-5 and V is TRBV19; the D gene is possibly TRBD1 (5 bases). From germline, CDR1 is LNHDA and CDR2 SQIVND (reference sequence). The CDR3 runs to 13 residues. V dropped 7 bases and J dropped 1 base, with 8 bases sitting between them. Here the CDR3 DNA reads TGTGCCAGTAACACAGGCAGCAATCAGCCCCAGCATTTT. Protein product: CASNTGSNQPQHF.

The rearrangement links TRBV7-9 to TRBJ2-7, with 7 bases that match TRBD2. This CDR3 has 12 residues. With V trimmed by 5 bases and J by 5 bases, 3 bases remained unmatched. Per the germline V gene, CDR1 is SEHNR and CDR2 is FQNEAQ (reference sequence). CDR3 coding DNA: TGTGCCAGCAGCCCCAGCGGGAACGAGCAGTACTTC. This sequence encodes CASSPSGNEQYF.

V gene TRBV6-4 combines with J gene TRBJ2-2, with TRBD1 as a possible D gene (6 bases). Per the germline V gene, CDR1 is MRHNA and CDR2 is SNTAGT. The CDR3 contains 15 residues. V gave up 4 bases and J gave up 2 bases, with 11 bases separating them. CDR3 nucleotides: TGTGCCAGCAGTGTCGAGACAGGCAACACCGGGGAGCTGTTTTTT. Its translation is CASSVETGNTGELFF.

V gene TRBV6-5 combines with J gene TRBJ2-1; 14 bases are shared with TRBD2. Germline CDR1 reads MNHEY; CDR2 reads SVGAGI. The CDR3 loop spans 14 amino acids. The J segment lost 8 bases and the V segment lost 8 bases, leaving 5 bases of the junction unmatched. The CDR3 region is CASWTSGRTDEQFF. CDR3 DNA sequence: TGTGCCAGCTGGACTAGCGGGAGGACCGATGAGCAGTTCTTC.